The sequence of this T cell receptor (beta chain) was determined in a study of Graves' ophthalmopathy and Graves' hyperthyroidism. Amplified TCR beta CDR3 regions were obtained using RNA transcripts as template. HTBI primers primed a first-round RT-PCR, and a second-round multiplex PCR followed. One entry per CDR3 protein results from TCRdb running MiXCR on the multiplex PCR reads. The sample consists of around 1,200,000 distinct CDR3 sequences, roughly two fifths of them appearing once. Per germline, CDR1 MNHEY and CDR2 SVGEGT. There are 14 residues in the CDR3. Unmatched junction bases numbered 8, after V lost 6 bases and J lost 4 bases.

What was sequenced was peripheral blood or thyroid tissue (not recorded which). This clonotype was obtained from an adult man with Graves' hyperthyroidism. The chain joins TRBV6-2 or TRBV6-3 to TRBJ1-2; TRBD1 aligns across 7 bases. The CDR3 region has the DNA TGTGCCAGCAGAGCGACAGGGTGGGGCTATGGCTACACCTTC. Protein product: CASRATGWGYGYTF.